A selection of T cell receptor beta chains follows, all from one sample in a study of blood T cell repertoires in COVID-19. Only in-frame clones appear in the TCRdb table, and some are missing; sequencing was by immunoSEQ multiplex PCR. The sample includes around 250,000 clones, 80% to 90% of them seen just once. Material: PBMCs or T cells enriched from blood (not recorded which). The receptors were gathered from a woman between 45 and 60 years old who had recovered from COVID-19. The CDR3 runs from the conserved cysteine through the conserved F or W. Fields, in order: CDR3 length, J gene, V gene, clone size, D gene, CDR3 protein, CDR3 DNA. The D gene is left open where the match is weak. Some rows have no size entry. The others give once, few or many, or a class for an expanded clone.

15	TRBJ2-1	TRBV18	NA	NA	CASSRPGEGYNEQFF	TGTGCCAGCTCACGGCCAGGGGAAGGGTACAATGAGCAGTTCTTC
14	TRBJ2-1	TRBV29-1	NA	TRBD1	CSVARDSTRGEQFF	TGCAGCGTTGCTCGGGACAGCACCAGGGGTGAGCAGTTCTTC
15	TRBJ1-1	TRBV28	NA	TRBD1	CASSRQGPRNTEAFF	TGTGCCAGCAGCCGACAGGGACCGAGGAACACTGAAGCTTTCTTT
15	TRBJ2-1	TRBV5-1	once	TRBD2	CASSLLASGQNEQFF	TGCGCCAGCAGCTTGTTAGCTAGCGGGCAGAATGAGCAGTTCTTC
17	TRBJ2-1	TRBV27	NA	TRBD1	CASSSEMGQGPVNEQFF	TGTGCCAGCAGTTCCGAGATGGGACAGGGGCCTGTCAATGAGCAGTTCTTC
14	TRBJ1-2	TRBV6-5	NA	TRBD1	CASSYSSGGSGYTF	TGTGCCAGCAGTTACTCGTCAGGGGGAAGCGGCTACACCTTC
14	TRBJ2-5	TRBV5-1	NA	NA	CASSLGGGQETQYF	TGCGCCAGCAGCTTAGGGGGTGGTCAAGAGACCCAGTACTTC
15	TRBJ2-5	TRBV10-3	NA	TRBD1	CAISERGQDQETQYF	TGTGCCATCAGCGAGAGGGGACAGGACCAAGAGACCCAGTACTTC
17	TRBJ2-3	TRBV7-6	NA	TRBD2	CASSLVVSGGYTDTQYF	TGTGCCAGCAGCTTAGTTGTGAGCGGGGGGTACACAGATACGCAGTATTTT
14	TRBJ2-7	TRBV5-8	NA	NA	CASSFLTGWYEQYF	TGTGCCAGCAGCTTCCTGACAGGCTGGTACGAGCAGTACTTC